The 17 T cell receptor beta chains below all came from one sample that was sequenced in a study of blood T cell repertoires in COVID-19. The repertoire was sequenced with immunoSEQ multiplex PCR; TCRdb's copy has only in-frame clones and lacks some. The data show some 330,000 clones, about nine tenths seen once. The sequenced sample consisted of PBMCs or T cells enriched from blood (not recorded which). All receptors come from a man younger than 45 who had recovered from COVID-19.

The rearrangement uses TRBV11-3 and TRBJ2-2; the match to TRBD1 covers 8 bases. The V gene end was trimmed by 9 bases and the J gene end by 7 bases; junction bases not matched to a gene: 10. Germline values: CDR1 SGHNT, CDR2 YENEEA. The CDR3 length is 14 residues. Here the CDR3 DNA reads TGTGCCAGTGGGGACAGGTCCGCCGGCGGGGAGCTGTTTTTT. It specifies CASGDRSAGGELFF.

The V call is TRBV10-2, the J call TRBJ2-1; TRBD2 aligns across 8 bases. Germline V gives CDR1 WSHSY, CDR2 SAAADI. Germline trimming cut 9 bases from V and 2 bases from J; bases unmatched to any gene: 15. The CDR3 covers 17 residues. CDR3 bases: TGCGCCAGTCGGGAGGGGGAAAACGGCAAGGCCTACAATGAGCAGTTCTTC. Translated: CASREGENGKAYNEQFF.

This chain links TRBV4-1 with TRBJ1-4; the match to TRBD1 covers 7 bases. This CDR3 has 18 residues. The trim removed 4 bases at V and 0 bases at J, leaving 11 bases unmatched. Germline V CDR1 and CDR2: MGHRA, YSYEKL. CDR3 in amino acids: CASSPWGTDAPTNEKLFF. For the CDR3, the DNA is TGCGCCAGCAGCCCGTGGGGGACAGATGCACCAACTAATGAAAAACTGTTTTTT.

The V call is TRBV28, the J call TRBJ2-7; TRBD1 matches at 9 bases. Germline CDR1 is MDHEN and CDR2 is SYDVKM. CDR3 size: 15 residues. After removal of 7 bases from V and 6 bases from J, the junction contained 13 bases not matched to a gene. CDR3 sequence (DNA): TGTGCCAGCACCTCGGCGAGACAGGGGGGGCTCGAGCAGTACTTC. Its protein product is CASTSARQGGLEQYF.

The chain employs TRBV3-1 (or the pseudogene TRBV3-2) and TRBJ2-7; D call uncertain. CDR1 is LGHDT and CDR2 is YNNKEL in the germline V gene (reference sequence). The CDR3 covers 12 residues. V was trimmed by 0 bases and J by 5 bases, leaving 5 bases between them. The CDR3 is CASSQDYDEQYF. CDR3 coding DNA: TGTGCCAGCAGCCAAGACTACGACGAGCAGTACTTC.

The rearrangement links TRBV5-1 to TRBJ2-7; TRBD1 aligns across 8 bases. This CDR3 contains 15 residues. Trimming took 0 bases from V and 2 from J; bases not matched to a gene: 4. The germline CDR1 and CDR2 sequences are SGHRS and YFSETQ. The CDR3 sequence is CASSLAPGQAYEQYF. The CDR3 region has the DNA TGCGCCAGCAGCTTGGCGCCGGGACAGGCCTACGAGCAGTACTTC.

The chain employs TRBV27 and TRBJ1-2; maybe TRBD1 (6 bases). Germline-derived CDR1 and CDR2 are MNHEY and SMNVEV (reference sequence). This CDR3 is built from 13 residues. Trimming shortened V by 6 bases and J by 8 bases, and 16 bases separated the two germline ends. The CDR3 protein is CASRRTASYGYTF. In DNA form, the CDR3 reads TGTGCCAGCAGGAGGACAGCCTCCTACGGCTACACCTTC.

The rearrangement joins TRBV14 to TRBJ2-1; TRBD1 matches 8 bases. CDR3 length: 15 residues. Germline loops: CDR1 SGHDN, CDR2 FVKESK. V lost 1 base to trimming and J lost 4 bases; unmatched junction nucleotides: 3. CDR3 sequence reads: CASSQGQGRYNEQFF. The DNA for the CDR3 is TGTGCCAGCAGCCAAGGACAGGGGAGGTACAATGAGCAGTTCTTC.

This chain joins TRBV11-2 and TRBJ1-2; no definite D call. V was trimmed by 1 base and J by 9 bases, leaving 6 bases between them. The CDR3 runs to 11 residues. Germline CDR1 is SGHAT and CDR2 is FQNNGV. The CDR3 protein is CASSLVRSYTF. As DNA, the CDR3 is TGTGCCAGCAGCTTAGTCCGTAGCTACACCTTC.

The chain couples TRBV11-3 to TRBJ2-5; the match to TRBD1 covers 9 bases. The V and J ends lost 5 bases and 2 bases, in that order; junction bases with no gene match: 3. This CDR3 is 14 amino acids long. CDR1 is SGHNT, CDR2 YENEEA, per germline. The CDR3 nucleotides read TGTGCCAGCAGCCGTGACAGGGGGCAAGAGACCCAGTACTTC. Its translation: CASSRDRGQETQYF. Full variable domain (rest looked up from reference TRBV11-3 and TRBJ2-5): EAGVVQSPRYKIIEKKQPVAFWCNPISGHNTLYWYLQNLGQGPELLIRYENEEAVDDSQLPKDRFSAERLKGVDSTLKIQPAELGDSAVYLCASSRDRGQETQYFGPGTRLLVL.

This rearrangement joins TRBV18 to TRBJ2-3, with 10 positions matching TRBD2. Germline V lookup: CDR1 KGHSH, CDR2 LQKENI. Unmatched junction bases numbered 10, after V lost 3 bases and J lost 4 bases. The CDR3 sequence is 17 residues long. CDR3 nucleotide sequence: TGTGCCAGCTCACCCCTTGGAAGCGGGGGGGCCCCAGATACGCAGTATTTT. Its translation is CASSPLGSGGAPDTQYF. Supplemented by reference TRBV18 and TRBJ2-3, the full variable domain reads NAGVMQNPRHLVRRRGQEARLRCSPMKGHSHVYWYRQLPEEGLKFMVYLQKENIIDESGMPKERFSAEFPKEGPSILRIQQVVRGDSAAYFCASSPLGSGGAPDTQYFGPGTRLTVL.

This clone was seen a single time. V and J are TRBV5-1 and TRBJ1-2, with D tentatively TRBD1 (5 bases). Trimming removed 2 bases at V and 0 bases at J, with 11 bases between. The CDR3 loop spans 15 amino acids. Germline CDR1 and CDR2: SGHRS and YFSETQ. The CDR3 DNA follows: TGCGCCAGCAGCTTCGGGGGAGGACCTAACTATGGCTACACCTTC. Its protein is CASSFGGGPNYGYTF.

The gene calls are TRBV29-1 and TRBJ1-1; TRBD1 agrees at 7 bases. CDR3 length: 12 amino acids. The junction had 3 bases not matched to a gene; V was cut back by 7 bases and J by 1 base. Germline V lookup: CDR1 SQVTM, CDR2 ANQGSEA. In nucleotides, the CDR3 is TGCAGCGCGGGACAGTCGAACACTGAAGCTTTCTTT. Translating gives CSAGQSNTEAFF.

The CDR3 region is CASSSWGTSSYNEQFF. In DNA, the CDR3 is TGTGCCAGCAGCTCTTGGGGCACGAGCTCCTACAATGAGCAGTTCTTC. The rearrangement joins TRBV5-5 to TRBJ2-1; D may be TRBD1 (5 bases). Germline V gene lookup returns CDR1 SGHKS and CDR2 YYEKEE (reference sequence). Deletions cut 3 bases from V and 0 bases from J, with 13 bases between. The CDR3 length is 16 residues.

The chain carries TRBV2 and TRBJ1-1; TRBD1 matches at 8 bases. Trimming took 6 bases from V and 6 from J; bases not matched to a gene: 3. The CDR3 is 12 residues long. The germline V gene has CDR1 SNHLY and CDR2 FYNNEI. CDR3 region: CASSRTGSEAFF. CDR3 DNA sequence: TGTGCCAGCAGCCGGACAGGGTCTGAAGCTTTCTTT.

The chain links TRBV7-8 to TRBJ2-2; 10 bases fit TRBD1. Looked up from germline, CDR1 is SGHVS and CDR2 is FQNEAQ. V was pared by 3 bases and J by 6 bases, with 7 bases of the junction left unmatched. This CDR3 spans 16 amino acids. The DNA of the CDR3 is TGTGCCAGCAGCTTCCCACGGGACAGGGGTGCCGGGGAGCTGTTTTTT. Protein: CASSFPRDRGAGELFF.

The DNA for the CDR3 is TGTGCCAGCAGTTTATTATCAGGGGGCCAAGGCTACACCTTC. This encodes CASSLLSGGQGYTF. The rearrangement uses TRBV28 and TRBJ1-2; 8 nucleotides align to TRBD1. The germline V gene has CDR1 MDHEN and CDR2 SYDVKM. The trim removed 1 base at V and 8 bases at J, leaving 6 bases unmatched. The CDR3 extends over 14 amino acids.